The clone carrying this T cell receptor (beta chain) showed up just a few times. Its antigen remains unknown. The time point denotes: newly diagnosed GD, antithyroid drugs for less than 3 months. Isolated PBMC RNA provided the starting material for the TCR library. With iRepertoire HTBI primers and Arm-PCR of CDR3 regions, TCR beta libraries were built. TCRdb recomputed calls from the multiplex PCR reads with MiXCR, one row per CDR3 protein. The sample comprises over 500,000 distinct CDR3 sequences, around 16% of which are singletons, and around 13% rests with the top ten. This record belongs to a study of regulatory T cells in long-lasting Graves disease. Study-level results: Peripheral blood was the sole material, not thyroid tissue.

The V and J ends lost 0 bases and 6 bases, in that order; junction bases with no gene match: 6. CDR1 LGHDT and CDR2 YNNKEL come from the germline V gene (reference sequence). The CDR3 is made up of 15 amino acids. These data are also associated with another study on T cells in Graves' hyperthyroidism and ophthalmopathy. That publication notes: Stable Graves' hyperthyroidism meant no ophthalmopathy progression within 18 months. Orbital computed tomography, thyroid ultrasound, serum thyroxine and TRAb, and clinical symptoms together informed the diagnoses. Most thyroid clonotypes expanded above 0.001 were also detected in blood.

This chain joins TRBV3-1 and TRBJ2-3; 7 bases fit TRBD2. This TCR was sampled from a man between 18 and 29 years old with Graves disease. Sequenced material: peripheral blood mononuclear cells (PBMCs), taken at new diagnosis, from a patient treated with antithyroid drugs. In DNA, the CDR3 is TGTGCCAGCAGCCAAGAAGGCCTAGCGGCGGATACGCAGTATTTT. Encoded protein: CASSQEGLAADTQYF.